This record concerns one TCR beta chain sequence. It has no known antigen specificity. A read error is possible here, since a much larger clone lies one base away. The data derive from a study of blood T cells in healthy people across ages (dated by TCRdb to about 2015). At the level of the whole study: In model experiments, roughly one uniquely barcoded TCR beta cDNA molecule per two T cells was captured by template switching. The study analyzed two additional independent replicas of 1 million unique cDNA reads from the same blood draw for two donors, one aged 18 to 29 and one aged 80 or older. To track age-related changes in TCR beta repertoire diversity, the study relied on deep sequencing normalized with unique cDNA molecular identifiers. The donors were divided into four age groups: young (average approximately 17 years), middle-aged (approximately 39), aged (about 56) and long-lived (around 80). To avoid experimental bias, donors of different ages were randomly spread across the sequencing lanes.

From cysteine to phenylalanine, the CDR3 is 12 amino acids long. Of the read, only the CDR3 DNA is kept; its 36 bases are in frame from base 1. Looking up the germline V gene yields CDR1 ENHRY and CDR2 SYGVKD. The V and J ends are trimmed by 4 bases and 11 bases, leaving 14 bases between them. The receptor library was made with 5' RACE. Sequencing was performed on an Illumina HiSeq 2500. A second roughly 6 to 12 cycle PCR used a sample-barcoded 5' primer and a J-beta primer mix. A template-switch 5' adaptor carrying 12 random nucleotides introduced a unique molecular identifier onto each TCR beta cDNA molecule. Each sample yielded at least 2.5 million CDR3-containing paired-end reads. First-strand cDNA synthesis was performed from all RNA using the Mint cDNA synthesis kit, with priming by a TRBC-specific oligonucleotide. All cDNA was treated with uracil-DNA glycosylase and then went through a first 18-cycle PCR with the universal primers M1SS and BC2_uni_R. Concerning the study's data processing: For normalization, 1 million high-quality reads, each with a distinct molecular identifier, were randomly selected from each sample. Instead of being binned into consensus sequences, reads that shared molecular identifiers were thrown out. CDR3 identification, clonotype clustering and error correction used MiTCR with a Q25 quality threshold and the strictest error-elimination algorithm. A nonparametric unseen species model using Euler transformation provided a lower-bound estimate of total TCR beta diversity. Clones were called with MiXCR by TCRdb after fastp trimmed the public reads at Q25, and only in-frame beta chains were retained. Entries that share a CDR3 protein sequence are merged under the most common genes and DNA. The authors' filters were not applied to this entry. The sample table shows some 1.5 million distinct CDR3 sequences, and approximately 30% are seen once. Jointly, the top ten make up roughly 8% of the sample.

Overall study outcomes, separate from this receptor: Estimates of total diversity based on one million sequenced T cells were regarded as lower bounds and as underestimates. Bulk unsorted PBMC profiling prevented conclusive comparison of naive and antigen-experienced compartments. Observed TCR beta diversity per million T cells fell roughly linearly with age, and a significant reduction was already apparent by age roughly 40. The percentage of naive T cells measured by flow cytometry correlated strongly with observed TCR beta diversity. Donor CMV infection status was unknown, potentially confounding age-related changes in expanded clonotypes. The long-lived group showed more naive CD4+ T cells, fewer expanded clones and increased TCR diversity than the aged group, suggesting age selection.

The roughly 38 donors, aged about 6 to 95 years, were systemically healthy Caucasian individuals from Russia. Each donor gave 8 to 10 milliliters of peripheral blood, drawn into EDTA-treated Vacutainer tubes. PBMCs were isolated by Ficoll-Paque density-gradient centrifugation, with at least 6 million obtained per sample. Total RNA was extracted from PBMCs with Trizol reagent, with at least 5 micrograms obtained per sample. For every donor, flow cytometry on a PBMC aliquot measured the percentage of naive CD45RAhigh/CD27high T cells. The sequence was obtained from a woman in her thirties in good health. The sequencing sample was made of blood. The V gene is TRBV10-3 and the J gene is TRBJ2-5; TRBD2 is a possible D gene, resting on 5 matching bases. The CDR3 protein is CAISGTAGEQYF. The DNA reads as follows: TGTGCCATCAGTGGTACGGCGGGTGAGCAGTACTTC.